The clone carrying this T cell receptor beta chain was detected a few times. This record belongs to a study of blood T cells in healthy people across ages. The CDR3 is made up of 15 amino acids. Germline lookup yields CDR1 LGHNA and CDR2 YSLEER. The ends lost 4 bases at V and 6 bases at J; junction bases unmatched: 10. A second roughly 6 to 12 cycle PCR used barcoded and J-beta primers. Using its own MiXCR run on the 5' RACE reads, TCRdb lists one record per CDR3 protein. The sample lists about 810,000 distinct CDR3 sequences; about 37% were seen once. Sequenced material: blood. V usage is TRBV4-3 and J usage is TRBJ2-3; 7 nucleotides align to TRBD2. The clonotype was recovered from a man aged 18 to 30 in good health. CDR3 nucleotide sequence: TGCGCCAGCAGCCTCAGCCCCAGGACTAGTGATACGCAGTATTTT. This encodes CASSLSPRTSDTQYF.